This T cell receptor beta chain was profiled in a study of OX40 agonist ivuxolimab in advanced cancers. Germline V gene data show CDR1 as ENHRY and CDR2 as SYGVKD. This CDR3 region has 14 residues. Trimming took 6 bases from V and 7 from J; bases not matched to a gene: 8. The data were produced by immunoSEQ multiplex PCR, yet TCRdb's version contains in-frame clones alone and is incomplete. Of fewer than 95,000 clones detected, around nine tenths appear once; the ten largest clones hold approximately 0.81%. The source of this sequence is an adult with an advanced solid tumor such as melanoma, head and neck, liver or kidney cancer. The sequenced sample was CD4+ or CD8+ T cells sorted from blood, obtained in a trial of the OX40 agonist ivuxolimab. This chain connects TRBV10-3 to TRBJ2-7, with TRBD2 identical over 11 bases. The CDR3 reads CAIRTLAGGGEQYF. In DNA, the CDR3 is TGTGCCATCAGGACCCTAGCGGGAGGAGGAGAGCAGTACTTC.